This entry concerns a single TCR beta chain. This clonotype was recorded at least ten times. Its specific antigen is unknown. Base-call qualities are not available, and no considerably larger clone is one nucleotide away. CDR1 is given as MNHEY and CDR2 as SMNVEV, both from the germline V gene (reference sequence). The CDR3 holds 20 amino acids from the cysteine to the phenylalanine. Of all the DNA, just the CDR3 is kept, 60 bases in frame from base 1. V drops 0 bases and J drops 0 bases, leaving 22 bases in between. This sample is drawn from a study of regulatory T cells in long-lasting Graves disease (dated by TCRdb to the early 2020s). Study-wide context: Patients with newly diagnosed Graves' disease had been on antithyroid drugs for under 3 months. This study used TCR sequencing and RNA sequencing of peripheral blood to compare persistent Graves' disease patients against newly diagnosed Graves' disease patients. The study was registered as a clinical trial and conducted in China. A total of around 35 samples were covered by TCR sequencing, comprising some 13 persistent and some 20 newly diagnosed Graves' disease patients.

The sample's time point label, decoded: newly diagnosed GD, antithyroid drugs for less than 3 months. RNA was extracted from PBMCs in TRIzol for both TCR sequencing and RNA sequencing. Graves' disease was diagnosed according to American Thyroid Association guidelines. Patients were recruited from an endocrinology department in Xi'an, China. From each patient, about 9.7 milliliters of peripheral blood was collected into an EDTA anticoagulant tube. Ficoll Paque Plus density gradient separation was used to isolate PBMCs, and no further T cell sorting was performed. RNA quality was checked with an Agilent 2100 Bioanalyzer and agarose gel, and concentration with a NanoDrop 2000. Results and caveats for the whole study, not just this receptor: Preferential use of TRBV28, TRBJ1-2 and TRBJ2-5 was observed in persistent disease, whereas TRBV20-1 and TRBJ2-1 were favored in newly diagnosed disease. Because the primary lesion, thyroid tissue, could not be accessed, the study looked at peripheral blood alone. Persistent Graves' disease patients showed lower TCR Shannon entropy and fewer highly expanded clones than newly diagnosed patients, suggesting clonal expansion. Patients with persistent disease shared more public clonotypes (approximately 2,500) than newly diagnosed patients did (more than 900). As a limitation, the authors acknowledged that the small sample size may reduce accuracy. Sequencing and analysis were restricted to the TCR beta chain.

The method behind the library was multiplex PCR. Sequencing was carried out with an Illumina HiSeq 4000. CDR3 regions were amplified by Arm-PCR with iRepertoire HTBI primers to construct TCR beta libraries. PCR products were gel purified before sequencing. The published analysis was carried out like this. Gene usage analysis of CDR3 amino acid clonotypes used the approximately 62 TRBV and about 13 TRBJ segments found across samples. COPE and FqMerger were used to merge filtered high-quality paired reads into contigs. BLAST was used to align contigs to IMGT TRBV, TRBD and TRBJ reference genes, with CDR3 defined following IMGT. Clonotypes above 0.1% frequency were classified as highly expanded clones. Repertoire diversity was measured by Shannon entropy, and V-J evenness by the Gini coefficient. Public clonotypes were defined as clonotypes shared by more than one individual. The public sequencing data were trimmed at Q25 with fastp and processed into clonotypes with MiXCR by TCRdb, which kept only in-frame beta chains. A single entry per CDR3 protein holds the most common genes and DNA from its merged rows. The V and J calls were determined by TCRdb, not by the authors. This sample is represented by 300,000 to 450,000 distinct CDR3 sequences; 15% to 17% of them were singletons. 20% to 25% of the sample is taken by the ten largest.

Sequenced material: peripheral blood mononuclear cells (PBMCs), taken at new diagnosis, from a patient treated with antithyroid drugs. This chain joins TRBV27 to TRBJ2-3; TRBD2 might be the D gene, on 6 matching bases. The receptor was isolated from a female donor with Graves disease. The sequence in DNA is TGTGCCAGCAGTTTATCTTCCTCAGCTGTCTTAGCGGCTAGCACAGATACGCAGTATTTT. Translated, this is CASSLSSSAVLAASTDTQYF.